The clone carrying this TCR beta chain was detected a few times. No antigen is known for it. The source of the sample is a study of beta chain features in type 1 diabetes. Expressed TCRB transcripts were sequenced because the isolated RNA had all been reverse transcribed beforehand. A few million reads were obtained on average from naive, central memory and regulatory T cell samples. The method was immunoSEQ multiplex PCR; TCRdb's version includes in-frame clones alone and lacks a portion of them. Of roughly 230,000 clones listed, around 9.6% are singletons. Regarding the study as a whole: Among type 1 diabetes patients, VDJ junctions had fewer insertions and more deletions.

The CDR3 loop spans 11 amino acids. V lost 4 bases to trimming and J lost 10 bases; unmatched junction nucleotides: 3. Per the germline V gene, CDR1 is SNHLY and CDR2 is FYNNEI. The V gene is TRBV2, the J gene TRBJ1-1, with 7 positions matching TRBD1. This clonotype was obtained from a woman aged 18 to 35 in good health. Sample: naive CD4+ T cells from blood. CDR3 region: CASSVRQGAFF. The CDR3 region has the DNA TGTGCCAGCAGTGTAAGACAGGGAGCTTTCTTT.